This T cell receptor (beta chain) was identified in a study of blood T cell repertoires in COVID-19 (dated by TCRdb to the early 2020s). For context, the study as a whole: Samples covering the acute and convalescent phases of COVID-19 were provided by collaborators in the United States, Italy and Spain. A de-identified subject ID, COVID-19 status, age in years and sex were almost always included in the sample metadata. The samples were drawn from the first 160 participants of the ongoing ImmuneRACE study and from 950 to 1,500 subjects provided by 6 global collaborators. A freely available public database, intended as a resource for researchers studying the immune response to SARS-CoV-2, is where the repertoires were released. The dataset comprised deeply sampled blood TCRbeta repertoires from subjects exposed to, actively infected with, or recovered from COVID-19. Where HLA class I and class II types were available, the types were taken from metadata supplied by the sample provider, not from assay-based typing. The prospective study material was composed of cDNA or gDNA derived from T cells, B-cell-depleted T cells, or PBMCs.

CDR1 is given as MNHEY and CDR2 as SVGAGI, both from the germline V gene. V is cut back by 8 bases and J by 7 bases, with 12 bases in the junction unmatched. Measured from the cysteine to the phenylalanine, the CDR3 is 15 residues long. Of the read, only the CDR3 DNA is kept; its 45 bases are in frame from base 1. As for this clone: Its cognate antigen has yet to be identified. No base qualities exist here, and no much larger clone lies one base off it.

TCRbeta CDR3 regions were amplified from genomic DNA using the immunoSEQ Assay, a bias-controlled multiplex PCR. Concerning the study's data processing: The number of nucleated cells in each sample was estimated by amplification of reference gene primers within the assay. To quantify the absolute abundance of each unique TCRbeta CDR3 rearrangement, sequence reads were collapsed and filtered. Productive Simpson clonality was computed per sample as the square root of Simpson's diversity index over productive rearrangements. TCRdb limited this immuneACCESS table to in-frame rearrangements with V and J called. A share of clones is missing; checked studies link under half to unresolved V genes, and the rest is unexplained. V, J and clone size reflect that table, while D and trimming were determined from the DNA. The sample table records about 220,000 clones; around 80% of these occur just once. Around 7.7% of the sample comes from the top ten.

Summary of the overall study and its limitations: The amount of clinical and demographic metadata varied by source and participant and was provided uncurated.

Each collaborating institution followed its own protocols to collect whole blood in K2EDTA tubes. For TCRbeta analysis, collaborators shipped samples in one of three forms: frozen whole blood, isolated PBMCs, or DNA extracted from either of those sample types. The sample consisted of peripheral blood. The receptor was derived from a woman in her 70s with acute or convalescent COVID-19. This chain joins TRBV6-5 to TRBJ2-5; TRBD2 aligns with 11 central bases. The nucleotide sequence reads TGTGCCAGCGGACCTACTAGCGGGGGATGGGGGACCCAGTACTTC. This is translated as CASGPTSGGWGTQYF.